This TCR beta chain is drawn from a study of T cell responses to AZD1222 COVID-19 vaccine. Study outcomes and limitations: Spike-specific TCR breadth and depth grew following two AZD1222 doses. White British people made up most donors, females outnumbered males, and clonal diversity was possibly underestimated. It was only a handful of AZD1222 recipients who were seropositive at baseline.

The table came from immunoSEQ multiplex PCR; TCRdb's copy has only in-frame clones and leaves some out. The sample has approximately 100,000 clones; roughly 91% are singletons. With respect to this clone: The antigen is undetermined.

The CDR3 has 15 amino acids. Unmatched junction bases numbered 11, after V lost 5 bases and J lost 10 bases. Germline CDR1 reads SGHAT; CDR2 reads FQNNGV. The sequence was collected from an adult in good health. The rearrangement links TRBV11-2 to TRBJ1-6, with 7 bases aligning to TRBD1. The source material was peripheral blood, sampled on day 0 of AZD1222 vaccination. The CDR3 reads CASSPLGQVESPLHF. In nucleotides, the CDR3 is TGTGCCAGCAGCCCTCTCGGACAGGTTGAATCACCCCTCCACTTT.